A single TCR beta chain is shown here with its context. Its antigen is not known. This entry comes from a study of PD-1 blockade in mismatch repair-deficient tumors. Data came from immunoSEQ multiplex PCR; TCRdb stores just in-frame clones and leaves some out. The sample carries under 85,000 clones, more than 75% recorded once. The CDR3 sequence is 18 residues long. J was trimmed by 1 base and V by 6 bases; bases with no gene match: 8. The germline CDR1 and CDR2 sequences are ENHRY and SYGVKD. Findings and limits, study-wide: After pembrolizumab, tumor-resident clones rose rapidly, then generally contracted before radiologic responses.

This specimen was peripheral blood, taken 2 weeks after starting pembrolizumab. The TCR sequence derives from an adult with mismatch repair-deficient cancer. The chain joins TRBV10-3 to TRBJ2-1; 14 bases agree with TRBD2. The CDR3 DNA reads as TGTGCCATCAGCCGAGGGACTAGCGGGAGCACTTCCTACAATGAGCAGTTCTTC. Translation: CAISRGTSGSTSYNEQFF.